The 23 T cell receptor beta chains given below trace back to one sample, sequenced in a study of CD8+CD57+ T cells in acquired aplastic anemia. Genomic DNA, the template, was used for profiling of the TCR beta VDJ and CDR3. TCRdb used MiXCR to reprocess the reads, holding one entry per CDR3 protein. The table shows about 400,000 distinct CDR3 sequences, with 55% to 75% occurring only once. Material: sorted CD4+, CD8+, or CD8+CD57+ T cells (not recorded which) from PBMCs. The origin of the receptors is a human donor in good health, serving as a control.

V usage is TRBV7-8 and J usage is TRBJ1-5; no clear D gene. CDR3 length equals 15 residues. CDR1 is SGHVS, CDR2 FQNEAQ, per germline. V gave up 0 bases and J gave up 13 bases, with 19 bases separating them. The CDR3 DNA reads as TGTGCCAGCAGCTTAGCTCGAGTCCGCCCAACTTATCAGCATTTT. Translating it yields CASSLARVRPTYQHF.

J is TRBJ1-5 and V is TRBV12-3 or TRBV12-4; possibly TRBD1 for D (5 bases). Trimming took off 7 bases at V and 0 bases at J, with 16 bases between the two ends. This CDR3 is built from 16 residues. The CDR3 DNA reads TGTGCCAGCAATCCCTCGGGCAGGGTTAGCAATCAGCCCCAGCATTTT. Its translation is CASNPSGRVSNQPQHF.

As for this clonotype: One end of the junction fails to match germline, which may point to a read error. The chain uses TRBV7-2 and TRBJ2-6; D is unclear. Germline CDR1 and CDR2: SGHTA and FQGNSA. The CDR3 runs to 17 residues. The CDR3 sequence is CASSKGMDNTGANVLTF. Here the CDR3 DNA reads TGTGCCAGCAGCAAAGGCATGGATAACACTGGAGCCAACGTCCTGACTTTC.

This chain connects TRBV12-3 or TRBV12-4 to TRBJ2-7; a weak D match, TRBD2 (6 bases). The CDR3 is 16 residues long. V lost 4 bases and J 0 bases, leaving 16 bases between the germline ends. The CDR3 is CASSSLRDWSSYEQYF. The CDR3 nucleotides are TGTGCCAGCAGTTCTCTCCGGGACTGGAGCTCCTACGAGCAGTACTTC.

Points on this clonotype: Germline and junction disagree at one end, which may indicate a read error. The rearrangement joins TRBV7-2 to TRBJ1-6; no definite D call. Germline assignment: CDR1 SGHTA and CDR2 FQGNSA. The CDR3 runs 17 residues. The CDR3, as DNA: TGTGCCAGCAGCTTAGGACGAGGAACAGACTATAATCCACCCCTCCACTTT. This sequence encodes CASSLGRGTDYNPPLHF.

With regard to this clonotype: An end of the junction differs from the germline gene, which may be a read error. CDR3 amino acids: CATSLGQGTGKKLFF. The DNA for the CDR3 is TGTGCCACCAGTCTAGGCCAGGGGACAGGGAAAAAACTGTTTTTT. The genes are TRBV12-3 or TRBV12-4 and TRBJ1-4; 9 nucleotides line up with TRBD1. The CDR3 spans 15 residues.

In DNA form, the CDR3 reads TGTGCCAGCAGCATATGGGTATCAGGGACTGAAAAACTGTTTTTT. This translates into CASSIWVSGTEKLFF. V and J are TRBV11-2 and TRBJ1-4; maybe TRBD1 (5 bases). Germline loops: CDR1 SGHAT, CDR2 FQNNGV. The germline V and J ends were trimmed by 5 bases and 7 bases, with 17 bases remaining between them. The CDR3 is made up of 15 amino acids.

This chain connects TRBV19 to TRBJ1-1; D not certain. The J call could be wrong; TRBJ2-1 is a better fit for the DNA end. The CDR3 has 13 amino acids. Germline loops: CDR1 LNHDA, CDR2 SQIVND (reference sequence). CDR3 residues: CASSPSSCNEQFF. For the CDR3, the DNA is TGTGCCAGTAGCCCCAGCAGCTGCAATGAGCAGTTCTTC.

V and J are TRBV12-3 or TRBV12-4 and TRBJ1-2, with TRBD1 identical over 8 bases. The junction had 4 bases not matched to a gene; V was cut back by 6 bases and J by 7 bases. This CDR3 has 12 amino acids. The CDR3 DNA reads TGTGCCAGCAGCCAGGGGGCGGGTGGCTACACCTTC. It is translated as CASSQGAGGYTF.

The chain joins TRBV12-3 or TRBV12-4 to TRBJ1-6; no reliable D call. The CDR3 totals 15 residues. The V end was cut by 6 bases, the J end by 3 bases, with 12 bases between. This CDR3 reads CASRAAGLYNSPLHF. Here the CDR3 DNA reads TGTGCCAGCAGGGCCGCAGGCCTCTATAATTCACCCCTCCACTTT.

A word on this clonotype: An end of the junction does not agree with germline; a read error may underlie this. This chain joins TRBV19 and TRBJ2-7; D is unclear. CDR1 is LNHDA, CDR2 SQIVND, per germline (reference sequence). This CDR3 is 16 amino acids long. Written as DNA, the CDR3 is TGTGCCAGCAGCTTATCCACCGGCGCCTACAATGAGCAGTTCTTCTTC. This encodes CASSLSTGAYNEQFFF. Using reference TRBV19 and TRBJ2-7 for the parts outside the CDR3, the full variable domain is DGGITQSPKYLFRKEGQNVTLSCEQNLNHDAMYWYRQDPGQGLRLIYYSQIVNDFQKGDIAEGYSVSREKKESFPLTVTSAQKNPTAFYLCASSLSTGAYNEQFFFGPGTRLTVT.

The chain links TRBV5-1 to TRBJ1-1, with unresolved D. V lost 4 bases and J 6 bases, leaving 16 bases between the germline ends. Germline V CDR1 and CDR2: SGHRS, YFSETQ. This CDR3 is 14 amino acids long. The CDR3 sequence is CASSRVGSNAEAFF. CDR3 sequence (DNA): TGCGCCAGCAGCCGAGTGGGCAGCAACGCTGAAGCTTTCTTT.

To note about this clonotype: A junction boundary mismatches the germline segment, possibly from a read error. The chain recombines TRBV7-2 with TRBJ1-5; D is uncertain. Per the germline V gene, CDR1 is SGHTA and CDR2 is FQGNSA. This CDR3 has 13 residues. The CDR3 loop is CASREDPDQPLHF. In DNA form, the CDR3 reads TGTGCCAGCAGGGAGGACCCAGATCAACCCCTGCATTTC.

This clonotype was seen only a few times. The chain combines TRBV29-1 with TRBJ1-6; D ambiguous. Germline lookup yields CDR1 SQVTM and CDR2 ANQGSEA. The CDR3 runs 13 residues. V lost 8 bases, J lost 0 bases, and 8 bases lay in between. The CDR3 loop reads CSLGSSYNSPLHF. In nucleotides, the CDR3 is TGCAGCTTGGGGAGCTCCTATAATTCACCCCTCCACTTT. The variable domain in full, with the rest retrieved from reference TRBV29-1 and TRBJ1-6, is SAVISQKPSRDICQRGTSLTIQCQVDSQVTMMFWYRQQPGQSLTLIATANQGSEATYESGFVIDKFPISRPNLTFSTLTVSNMSPEDSSIYLCSLGSSYNSPLHFGNGTRLTVT.

This clonotype has a count of ten or more. This chain connects TRBV20-1 to TRBJ2-3; 11 nucleotides match TRBD2. This CDR3 is 15 amino acids long. V shed 3 bases and J 2 bases; nucleotides not matched to a gene: 4. The germline CDR1 and CDR2 sequences are DFQATT and SNEGSKA (reference sequence). CDR3 DNA: TGCAGTGCTAGGGGTAGCGGGGGGGCCACAGATACGCAGTATTTT. Translated, it gives CSARGSGGATDTQYF.

In regard to this clonotype: The DNA is omitted, as the CDR3 cannot be located on it reliably, and the CDR3 follows TCRdb's listing. The rearrangement links TRBV7-8 to TRBJ2-6; TRBD2, the table's D call, lacks a check against the DNA. Per germline, CDR1 SGHVS and CDR2 FQNEAQ. The CDR3 sequence runs 16 residues, both termini included. CDR3 loop: CAWSRGYNEQFFGLTF.

This clonotype was detected a few times. The rearrangement links TRBV13 to TRBJ1-2, with no clear D. Germline lookup yields CDR1 PRHDT and CDR2 FYEKMQ (reference sequence). The V and J ends lost 3 bases and 6 bases respectively, with 17 bases between them. This CDR3 contains 15 residues. The CDR3 is CASSFPLADENGYTF. In DNA form, the CDR3 reads TGTGCCAGCAGCTTCCCTCTCGCTGATGAGAATGGCTACACCTTC.

Turning to this clonotype: One junction end does not reproduce the germline sequence, and a read error may be involved. The rearrangement joins TRBV29-1 to TRBJ2-5; D might be TRBD2 (6 bases). The germline V gene encodes CDR1 SQVTM and CDR2 ANQGSEA. This CDR3 is 11 amino acids long. The CDR3 sequence: CSVEERDSDFF. DNA of the CDR3: TGCAGCGTTGAAGAGCGGGATAGCGATTTCTTC.

The V and J genes are TRBV7-2 and TRBJ2-1; 8 bases are a match to TRBD2. Germline CDR1 and CDR2: SGHTA and FQGNSA. The CDR3 has 17 residues. V gave up 1 base and J gave up 5 bases; unmatched junction bases: 10. The CDR3 loop is CASSLVRSGEADNEQFF. In nucleotides, the CDR3 is TGTGCCAGCAGCTTAGTACGTAGCGGGGAGGCTGACAATGAGCAGTTCTTC. Together with reference TRBV7-2 and TRBJ2-1, the CDR3 gives the full variable domain: GAGVSQSPSNKVTEKGKDVELRCDPISGHTALYWYRQSLGQGLEFLIYFQGNSAPDKSGLPSDRFSAERTGGSVSTLTIQRTQQEDSAVYLCASSLVRSGEADNEQFFGPGTRLTVL.

The chain couples TRBV2 to TRBJ2-2, with TRBD2 matching 9 bases. The V gene's germline CDR1 is SNHLY and CDR2 FYNNEI. This CDR3 is built from 16 residues. Unmatched junction bases numbered 8, after V lost 2 bases and J lost 7 bases. This CDR3 is CASSEMASGVGGELFF. The CDR3 DNA follows: TGTGCCAGCAGTGAAATGGCTAGCGGGGTAGGCGGGGAGCTGTTTTTT.

The chain links TRBV6-2 or TRBV6-3 to TRBJ2-1; 9 bases are shared with TRBD1. The CDR3 runs 15 residues. V lost 2 bases to trimming and J lost 1 base; unmatched junction nucleotides: 0. The V gene's germline CDR1 is MNHEY and CDR2 SVGEGT. The CDR3 DNA is TGTGCCAGCAGTTACGGGACAGGGTCCTACAATGAGCAGTTCTTC. Protein product: CASSYGTGSYNEQFF.

In DNA form, the CDR3 reads TGTGCCACCAGCTTATCCCCCCGGACAGAGCCCCAGTATTTT. Its protein product is CATSLSPRTEPQYF. This chain uses TRBV15 with TRBJ1-5, with a tentative D call TRBD1 (6 bases). The end of the DNA aligns better with TRBJ2-3, so the J call may be wrong. The CDR3 is made up of 14 amino acids. Germline loops: CDR1 LNHNV, CDR2 YYDKDF (reference sequence).

In its sample, this clonotype was seen many times. This chain connects TRBV5-1 to TRBJ2-3, with 10 positions matching TRBD1. The CDR3 sequence is 15 residues long. Trimming took 4 bases from V and 3 from J; bases not matched to a gene: 5. Germline CDR1 is SGHRS and CDR2 is YFSETQ. The CDR3 region is CASSGGQGVTDTQYF. The CDR3 nucleotides are TGCGCCAGCAGCGGAGGACAGGGGGTGACAGATACGCAGTATTTT.